This T cell receptor (beta chain) was sequenced in a study of OX40 agonist ivuxolimab in advanced cancers. With respect to the entire study: The costimulatory receptor OX40 (CD134) was targeted by ivuxolimab, a fully human IgG2 agonistic monoclonal antibody. The paper describes the monotherapy dose-escalation part (N ≈ 52 patients) of the phase I trial of ivuxolimab. A male proportion of around 80% and a mean age of 60 years, ranging from roughly 20 to 80, were recorded for the dose-escalation cohort. Intravenous ivuxolimab was administered to patients every 2 weeks at six dose levels: 0.01, 0.1, 0.3, 1.5, 3 and 10 mg/kg. Prior anti-PD-1, anti-PD-L1 or anti-CTLA-4 therapy was permitted, and checkpoint inhibitors had been received by around 40% of dose-escalation patients. The purpose of peripheral TCRbeta sequencing was to test whether ivuxolimab changed TCR sequence diversity and led to clonal T-cell expansion. Of the approximately 50 dose-escalation patients, hepatocellular carcinoma was present in around 20, melanoma in approximately 15, renal cell carcinoma in 9 and head and neck cancer in 9. Partial responses occurred in three dose-escalation patients: two with cutaneous melanoma and one with hepatocellular carcinoma.

The study at large found these results: At doses from 0.1 to 3.0 mg/kg, clonal expansion was seen in both CD4+ and CD8+ blood T cells between baseline and week 6. Which antigens the clonally expanded peripheral T cells were specific for was not determined. In partial responders in the 0.1-3.0 mg/kg groups, normalized peripheral clonal expansion was found to be among the lowest, especially among CD8+ T cells. Low levels of normalized T-cell clonal expansion were also shown by some nonresponding patients. After ivuxolimab, more expanded clones were found on average in CD8+ T cells than in CD4+ T cells.

Patients with autoimmune disease history or receiving systemic immunosuppression were excluded from the trial. Peripheral blood for TCR sequencing was drawn from every dose cohort at baseline, at cycle 4 day 1 and at cycle 7 day 1. The samples were taken from a phase I, first-in-human, multicenter, open-label dose-escalation trial of ivuxolimab. Adults with locally advanced or metastatic melanoma, renal cell, hepatocellular, or head and neck squamous cell carcinoma were enrolled in the trial. Before TCR sequencing, CD4+ T cells and CD8+ T cells from peripheral blood were sorted into separate populations. V is cut back by 4 bases and J by 6 bases, with 6 bases in the junction unmatched. From the cysteine up to the phenylalanine, the CDR3 has a length of 14 residues. The read is trimmed to its CDR3 DNA, 42 bases read in frame from base 1. From the germline V gene, CDR1 is SGDLS and CDR2 is YYNGEE. For sequencing of the TCRbeta CDR3 region, genomic DNA was extracted from the sorted cells. The immunoSEQ Assay was used to sequence the TCRbeta CDR3 regions. TCRdb holds this immuneACCESS table with in-frame rearrangements only. Some clones are missing; in checked studies, unresolved V genes explain under half, and the rest has no known cause. The table for this sample lists fewer than 6,500 clones; about two thirds of them were counted only once. The ten largest account for about 61% of the sample.

Notes on this clone: Which antigen it targets is not known. Base quality data are lacking; no much larger clone is found one base away.

The source material was CD4+ or CD8+ T cells sorted from blood, sampled in a trial of the OX40 agonist ivuxolimab. This receptor was taken from an adult with an advanced solid tumor such as melanoma, head and neck, liver or kidney cancer. The sequence is built from TRBV9 and TRBJ2-2; 7 bases in between match TRBD1. The CDR3 sequence is CASSKQGWAGELFF. The bases read TGTGCCAGCAGCAAACAGGGGTGGGCCGGGGAGCTGTTTTTT.